Sequencing of this TCR beta chain was carried out in a study of regulatory T cells in long-lasting Graves disease. This clonotype was seen at least ten times. The time point is: newly diagnosed GD, antithyroid drugs for less than 3 months. Following extraction of RNA from PBMCs, that RNA was used to make the TCR library. CDR1 and CDR2 from the germline V gene are SGHRS and YFSETQ. The CDR3 spans 17 residues. The V and J ends lost 4 bases and 1 base, in that order; junction bases with no gene match: 8. TCR beta libraries were built with iRepertoire HTBI primers and Arm-PCR of CDR3 regions. TCRdb re-derived calls from the multiplex PCR reads in MiXCR, one entry per CDR3 protein. The sample lists about 320,000 distinct CDR3 sequences, more than 15% occurring once.

This TCR derives from a female donor with Graves disease. This chain links TRBV5-1 with TRBJ2-1, with 10 bases aligning to TRBD2. Sample: peripheral blood mononuclear cells (PBMCs), taken at new diagnosis, from a patient treated with antithyroid drugs. The DNA for the CDR3 is TGCGCCAGCAGCGGGAGGCTAGCGGGAGTTTCCTACAATGAGCAGTTCTTC. It is translated as CASSGRLAGVSYNEQFF.